This T cell receptor (beta chain) is from a study of blood T cell repertoires in COVID-19 (dated by TCRdb to 2019 to 2021). Describing the broader study: The collaborator samples originated in the United States, Italy and Spain and spanned the acute and convalescent phases of COVID-19. The material from the prospective study consisted of cDNA or gDNA derived from T cells, B-cell-depleted T cells, or PBMCs. The dataset comprised deeply sampled blood TCRbeta repertoires from subjects exposed to, actively infected with, or recovered from COVID-19. A freely available public database, intended as a resource for researchers studying the immune response to SARS-CoV-2, is where the repertoires were released. Samples were obtained from the ongoing ImmuneRACE study (first 160 participants) and from over 1,000 subjects provided by 6 global collaborators. Sample metadata almost always included a de-identified subject ID, COVID-19 status, age in years and sex. Where HLA class I and class II types were available, the types were taken from metadata supplied by the sample provider, not from assay-based typing. What the work shows at the level of the full study, not this receptor alone: How much clinical and demographic metadata was included differed by source and by participant, and the metadata was provided uncurated.

V is reduced by 6 bases and J by 1 base, leaving a spacing of 3 bases between them. The CDR3 holds 11 amino acids from the cysteine to the phenylalanine. Only the CDR3 DNA stays, 33 bases, in frame from base 1. The germline V gene encodes CDR1 MNHNY and CDR2 SVGAGI (reference sequence). About this clone itself: What antigen it recognizes has not been identified. There are no base qualities to consult, and no much larger clone falls within one base.

TCRbeta CDR3 regions were amplified from genomic DNA by means of the immunoSEQ Assay, a bias-controlled multiplex PCR. As for how the authors treated the data: Nucleated cell counts per sample were estimated from amplification of reference gene primers within the assay. To quantify the absolute abundance of each unique TCRbeta CDR3 rearrangement, sequence reads were collapsed and filtered. For each sample, productive Simpson clonality was calculated by taking the square root of Simpson's diversity index across productive rearrangements. TCRdb re-hosts the immuneACCESS table, in-frame sequences only. Its copies lack some clones; in the studies checked, an unresolved V gene accounts for under half of them, and the cause for the rest is not known. D and trimming come from the DNA, and the V and J calls and clone size come from that table. Within this sample are 65,000 to 95,000 clones, with 80% of them counted one time only. The ten largest clonotypes hold more than 10% of the sample.

Each collaborating institution followed its own protocols to collect whole blood in K2EDTA tubes. For TCRbeta analysis, collaborator samples were shipped as frozen whole blood, as isolated PBMCs, or as DNA extracted from either sample type. Sequenced material: peripheral blood. Recombination connected TRBV6-6 to TRBJ1-1; the D gene is not confidently resolved. The sequence came from a woman aged 40-49 years with active or convalescent COVID-19. The nucleotide sequence reads TGTGCCAGCAGCCGGAACACTGAAGCTTTCTTT. This translates into CASSRNTEAFF.